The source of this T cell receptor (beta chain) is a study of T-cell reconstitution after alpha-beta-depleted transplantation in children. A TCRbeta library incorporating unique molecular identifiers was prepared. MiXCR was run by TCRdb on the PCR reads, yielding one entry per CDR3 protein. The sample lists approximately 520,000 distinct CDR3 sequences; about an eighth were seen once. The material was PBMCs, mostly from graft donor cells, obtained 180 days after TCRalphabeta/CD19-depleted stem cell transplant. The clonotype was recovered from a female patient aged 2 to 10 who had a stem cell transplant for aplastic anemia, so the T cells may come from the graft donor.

CDR3 region: CASSQDRGSDEQFF. The CDR3, as DNA: TGCGCCAGCAGCCAAGATCGGGGGAGCGATGAGCAGTTCTTC. V gene TRBV4-3 combines with J gene TRBJ2-1, with D possibly being TRBD2 (6 bases). Per the germline V gene, CDR1 is LGHNA and CDR2 is YSLEER. This CDR3 contains 14 residues. Deletions cut 0 bases from V and 8 bases from J, with 11 bases between.